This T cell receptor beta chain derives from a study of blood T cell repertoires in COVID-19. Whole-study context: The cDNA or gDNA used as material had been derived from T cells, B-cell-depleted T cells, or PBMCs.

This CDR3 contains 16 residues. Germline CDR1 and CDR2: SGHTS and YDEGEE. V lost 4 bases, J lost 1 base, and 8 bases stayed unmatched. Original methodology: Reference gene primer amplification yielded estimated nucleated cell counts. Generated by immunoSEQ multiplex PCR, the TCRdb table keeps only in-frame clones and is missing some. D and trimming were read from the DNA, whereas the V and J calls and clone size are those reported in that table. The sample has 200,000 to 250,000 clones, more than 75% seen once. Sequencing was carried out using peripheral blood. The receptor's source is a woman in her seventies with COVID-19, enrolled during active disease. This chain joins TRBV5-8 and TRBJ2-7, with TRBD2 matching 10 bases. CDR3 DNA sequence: TGTGCCAGCAGCCCACCCGGACTAGCGGATTCCTACGAGCAGTACTTC. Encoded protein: CASSPPGLADSYEQYF.